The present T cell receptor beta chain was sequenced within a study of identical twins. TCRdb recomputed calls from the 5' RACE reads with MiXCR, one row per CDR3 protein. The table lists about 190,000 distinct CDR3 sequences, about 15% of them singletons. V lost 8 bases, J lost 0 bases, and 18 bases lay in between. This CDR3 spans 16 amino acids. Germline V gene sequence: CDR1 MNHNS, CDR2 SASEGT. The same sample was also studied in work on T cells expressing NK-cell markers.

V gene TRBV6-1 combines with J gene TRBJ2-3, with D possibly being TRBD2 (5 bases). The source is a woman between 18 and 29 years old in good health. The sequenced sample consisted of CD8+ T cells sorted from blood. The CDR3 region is CASWRRTQPSTDTQYF. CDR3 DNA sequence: TGTGCCAGCTGGCGAAGGACTCAGCCTAGCACAGATACGCAGTATTTT.